This record covers a single T cell receptor (beta chain). This clonotype was seen many times. Its antigen specificity is not known. Per-nucleotide qualities are absent, and no much larger clonotype sits a single base away. The study was a case-control design nested within a healthcare worker cohort in London, UK, with weekly nasopharyngeal swab PCR tests and blood sampling. Healthcare workers were enrolled in the week of the UK lockdown, from 23 to 31 March 2020, and were followed every week for up to roughly 15 weeks. These data originate in a study of early T cells in non-severe SARS-CoV-2 infection (dated by TCRdb to the early 2020s). For the wider study: Bulk RNA from unsorted whole blood was used for TCR sequencing, so alpha and beta chains could not be paired.

From cysteine to phenylalanine, the CDR3 is 12 amino acids long. Only CDR3 DNA remains: 36 bases, in frame from the first base. In the germline V gene, CDR1 corresponds to MNHEY and CDR2 to SVGAGI. The junction carries 4 bases between V and J, which are trimmed by 0 bases and 5 bases respectively. Overall study outcomes, separate from this receptor: VDJdb matching was skewed toward anti-spike CD8 responses and likely underestimated virus-specific expansions by missing private and CD4 specificities.

Libraries were constructed by 5' RACE. The instrument was a NextSeq 500. To correct for sequencing error and PCR bias, the TCR library protocol tagged individual cDNA molecules with unique molecular identifiers. Sequencing covered both TCR alpha and beta chains, and within each sample the abundances of alpha and beta sequences were tightly co-correlated. The paper's processing steps were these. Decombinator V4 was used to annotate TCR sequences for V gene, J gene and CDR3. TCRs were defined as expanded if a significant change between any two time points was detected under a Poisson model with p below 0.0001. Abundances of TCRs were expressed as counts per million after normalisation to the total number of TCRs sequenced in each sample. TRAV1-2 paired with TRAJ12, TRAJ20 or TRAJ33 defined MAIT TCRs, while TRAV10 paired with TRAJ18 defined iNKT TCRs. VDJdb, accessed 1 November 2021, was searched for CMV, EBV and SARS-CoV-2 annotated TCRs, with TCRs annotated for multiple antigens excluded. The public reads were quality trimmed at Q25 with fastp and then assembled into clones with MiXCR by TCRdb, keeping productive beta chains. Here each entry gathers all rows of one CDR3 protein and keeps the most common genes and DNA. The V and J calls here are based on TCRdb, not the publication. Present in this sample are around 60,000 distinct CDR3 sequences, roughly 18% of which were seen just once. Approximately 8.4% of the sample is in the top ten clones.

The sequence derives from an adult who was a healthcare worker with PCR-confirmed SARS-CoV-2 infection or an uninfected control (not recorded which). The chain employs TRBV6-5 and TRBJ2-5, with no confident D gene call. This specimen was whole blood, taken at baseline. The DNA sequence is TGTGCCAGCAGTTACTCTCGGGAGACCCAGTACTTC. Its protein product is CASSYSRETQYF.